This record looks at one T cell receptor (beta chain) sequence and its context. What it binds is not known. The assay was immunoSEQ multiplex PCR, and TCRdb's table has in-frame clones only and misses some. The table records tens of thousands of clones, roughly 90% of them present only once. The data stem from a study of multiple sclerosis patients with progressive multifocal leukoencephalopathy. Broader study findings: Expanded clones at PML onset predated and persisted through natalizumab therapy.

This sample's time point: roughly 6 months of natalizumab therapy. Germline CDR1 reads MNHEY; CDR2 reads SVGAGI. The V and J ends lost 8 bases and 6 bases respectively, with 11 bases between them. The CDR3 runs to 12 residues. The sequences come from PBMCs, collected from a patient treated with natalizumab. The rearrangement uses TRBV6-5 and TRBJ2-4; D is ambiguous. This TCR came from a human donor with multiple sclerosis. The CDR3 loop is CASSDTLNIQYF. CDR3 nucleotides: TGTGCCAGCTCCGATACCTTAAACATTCAGTACTTC.